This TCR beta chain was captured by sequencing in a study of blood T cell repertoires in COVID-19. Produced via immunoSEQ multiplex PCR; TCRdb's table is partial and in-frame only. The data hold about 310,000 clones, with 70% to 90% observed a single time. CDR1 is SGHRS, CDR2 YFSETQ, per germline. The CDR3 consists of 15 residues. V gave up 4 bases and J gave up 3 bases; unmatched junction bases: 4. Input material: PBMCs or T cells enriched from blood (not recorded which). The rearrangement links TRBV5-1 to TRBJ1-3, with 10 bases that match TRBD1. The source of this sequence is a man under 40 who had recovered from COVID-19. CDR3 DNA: TGCGCCAGCAGCAAGGGACAGGGGATTGGAAACACCATATATTTT. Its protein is CASSKGQGIGNTIYF.